A single TCR beta chain is shown here with its context. Its antigen is as yet unknown. This entry belongs to a study of T cell responses to AZD1222 COVID-19 vaccine. Findings and caveats of the study: The study found Spike-specific TCR breadth and depth rose after two AZD1222 doses. Repertoires were obtained solely post-peak T cell response. Spike-wide coverage was observed for vaccine-associated CD4 TCRs, with dominant responses at 160-218 and 743-854.

TCRdb keeps only in-frame clones here, not all; method: immunoSEQ multiplex PCR. The data contain approximately 80,000 clones, around 91% of them singletons. The CDR3 spans 15 residues. The germline V gene has CDR1 SGHAT and CDR2 FQNNGV. The V and J ends lost 6 bases and 8 bases respectively, with 20 bases between them. The source is an adult in good health. Sample: peripheral blood, taken on day 0 of AZD1222 vaccination. The rearrangement links TRBV11-2 to TRBJ2-1; tentatively, D is TRBD2 (5 bases). The CDR3 loop is CASSPVGGVPDEQFF. The DNA of the CDR3 is TGTGCCAGCAGTCCCGTAGGAGGAGTGCCCGATGAGCAGTTCTTC.